These 29 T cell receptor beta chains came from one sample sequenced in a study of T cell changes during pregnancy in multiple sclerosis. Some clones are missing from TCRdb's copy, which holds only in-frame ones; the method was immunoSEQ multiplex PCR. The sample yields roughly 32,000 clones, roughly 90% seen once. Sequenced here: CD8+ T cells from peripheral blood mononuclear cells, sampled in the third trimester of pregnancy. The receptors originated from a female donor with multiple sclerosis, enrolled in a pregnancy study.

The V gene is TRBV7-9, the J gene TRBJ1-2, with a possible D match to TRBD1 (6 bases). Trimming shortened V by 4 bases and J by 7 bases, and 13 bases separated the two germline ends. The CDR3 sequence is 13 residues long. Looked up from germline, CDR1 is SEHNR and CDR2 is FQNEAQ (reference sequence). CDR3 amino acids: CASSSGVNGGYTF. CDR3 DNA: TGTGCCAGCAGCTCAGGGGTAAATGGTGGCTACACCTTC.

The chain employs TRBV7-2 and TRBJ2-7; D unclear. The germline gives CDR1 SGHTA, CDR2 FQGNSA. The germline V and J ends were trimmed by 5 bases and 4 bases, with 15 bases remaining between them. The CDR3 consists of 14 residues. In DNA, the CDR3 is TGTGCCAGCAGCCTATACAGAAATTCATACGAGCAGTACTTC. Its translation: CASSLYRNSYEQYF.

This clone was seen once. The chain has TRBV29-1 and TRBJ2-5; 7 positions match TRBD1. The better agreement between TRBJ2-7 and the DNA end casts doubt on the J call. This CDR3 has 14 amino acids. Per the germline V gene, CDR1 is SQVTM and CDR2 is ANQGSEA. The CDR3 sequence is CSVVGGTAAFEQYF. Written as DNA, the CDR3 is TGCAGCGTTGTGGGTGGGACAGCGGCTTTCGAGCAGTACTTC.

The chain is built from TRBV14 and TRBJ1-1; D remains unclear. Trimming stripped 0 bases from V and 1 base from J, with 6 bases between. This CDR3 is built from 14 residues. CDR1 is SGHDN and CDR2 is FVKESK in the germline V gene. This chain's CDR3 is CASSQEVANTEAFF. CDR3 sequence (DNA): TGTGCCAGCAGCCAAGAGGTGGCGAACACTGAAGCTTTCTTT.

V is TRBV9 and J is TRBJ2-5; 10 bases agree with TRBD1. The CDR3 contains 16 residues. Losses at the gene ends were 3 bases for V and 4 bases for J; bases not matched to a gene: 9. Germline CDR1 is SGDLS and CDR2 is YYNGEE. CDR3 amino acids: CASSGSRDRGPETQYF. As DNA, the CDR3 is TGTGCCAGCAGCGGTTCCCGGGACAGGGGCCCAGAGACCCAGTACTTC.

This chain joins TRBV9 and TRBJ2-7, with 7 nucleotides matching TRBD1. This CDR3 has 14 amino acids. Germline V CDR1 and CDR2: SGDLS, YYNGEE. J gave up 5 bases and V 3 bases, and 8 bases lay outside the gene matches. CDR3 region: CASSGGGTANEQYF. CDR3 coding DNA: TGTGCCAGCAGCGGGGGTGGGACAGCTAACGAGCAGTACTTC.

V usage is TRBV4-3 and J usage is TRBJ2-7, with a weak D call TRBD2 (7 bases). The length of the CDR3 is 14 residues. Trimming stripped 0 bases from V and 6 bases from J, with 12 bases between. Per the germline V gene, CDR1 is LGHNA and CDR2 is YSLEER. The CDR3 DNA reads as TGCGCCAGCAGCCAAGATCGGGGGGCGGGCGAGCAGTACTTC. Translated: CASSQDRGAGEQYF.

The chain has TRBV5-1 and TRBJ1-1; 7 nucleotides agree with TRBD1. Germline V gene sequence: CDR1 SGHRS, CDR2 YFSETQ. This CDR3 is built from 15 residues. V lost 4 bases and J lost 5; bases outside the gene matches: 11. The CDR3 DNA sequence: TGCGCCAGCAGCCCATGGCAGGGGGGAGAGACTGAAGCTTTCTTT. This codes for CASSPWQGGETEAFF.

With respect to this clone: Distinct nucleotide sequences in the sample also encode this CDR3. The chain links TRBV7-3 to TRBJ2-7, with D possibly being TRBD2 (6 bases). This CDR3 comprises 13 residues. Trimming pared 5 bases from V and 2 bases from J, leaving 10 bases between. Germline values: CDR1 SGHTA, CDR2 FQGTGA. The CDR3 sequence is CASSPGGTYEQYF. The CDR3 DNA sequence: TGTGCCAGCAGCCCAGGAGGGACCTACGAGCAGTACTTC. The whole variable domain, filled in from reference TRBV7-3 and TRBJ2-7, reads GAGVSQTPSNKVTEKGKYVELRCDPISGHTALYWYRQSLGQGPEFLIYFQGTGAADDSGLPNDRFFAVRPEGSVSTLKIQRTERGDSAVYLCASSPGGTYEQYFGPGTRLTVT.

This clone was counted a single time. This sequence joins TRBV9 and TRBJ1-4, with D uncertain. Trimming removed 4 bases from V and 0 bases from J, with 13 bases in between. Germline CDR1 and CDR2: SGDLS and YYNGEE. This CDR3 comprises 16 residues. In DNA form, the CDR3 reads TGTGCCAGCAGCCCAGCGGGCCGGACAACTAATGAAAAACTGTTTTTT. It yields the protein CASSPAGRTTNEKLFF. Drawing the rest from reference TRBV9 and TRBJ1-4, the complete variable domain is DSGVTQTPKHLITATGQRVTLRCSPRSGDLSVYWYQQSLDQGLQFLIQYYNGEERAKGNILERFSAQQFPDLHSELNLSSLELGDSALYFCASSPAGRTTNEKLFFGSGTQLSVL.

Written as DNA, the CDR3 is TGTGCCAGCAGCTTAGATTTTGGGGGGTATCAGCCCCAGCATTTT. Its protein is CASSLDFGGYQPQHF. The rearrangement links TRBV7-2 to TRBJ1-5, with D perhaps matching TRBD1 (5 bases). This CDR3 contains 15 residues. Deletions cut 1 base from V and 5 bases from J, with 12 bases between. CDR1 is SGHTA, CDR2 FQGNSA, per germline.

This rearrangement joins TRBV7-9 to TRBJ2-7; 10 bases line up with TRBD1. The CDR3 is made up of 15 amino acids. Germline trimming cut 3 bases from V and 3 bases from J; bases unmatched to any gene: 5. Germline CDR1 is SEHNR and CDR2 is FQNEAQ (reference sequence). CDR3 sequence (DNA): TGTGCCAGCAGCTTCCCGGGACAGGGGATCTACGAGCAGTACTTC. This translates into CASSFPGQGIYEQYF.

The chain recombines TRBV9 with TRBJ1-2, with a weak D call TRBD1 (6 bases). There are 14 residues in the CDR3. The V end was cut by 2 bases, the J end by 4 bases, with 12 bases between. Germline CDR1 reads SGDLS; CDR2 reads YYNGEE. For the CDR3, the DNA is TGTGCCAGCAGCGTCGGGACACGGACCTATGGCTACACCTTC. Translated, it gives CASSVGTRTYGYTF.

J is TRBJ1-4 and V is TRBV27; 8 nucleotides agree with TRBD1. Per germline, CDR1 MNHEY and CDR2 SMNVEV (reference sequence). With V trimmed by 10 bases and J by 11 bases, 6 bases remained unmatched. This CDR3 has 11 amino acids. The CDR3 DNA is TGTGCCACCAGACAGGGGTCGAAACTGTTTTTT. It yields the protein CATRQGSKLFF. The full variable domain, with the rest looked up from reference TRBV27 and TRBJ1-4, is EAQVTQNPRYLITVTGKKLTVTCSQNMNHEYMSWYRQDPGLGLRQIYYSMNVEVTDKGDVPEGYKVSRKEKRNFPLILESPSPNQTSLYFCATRQGSKLFFGSGTQLSVL.

The rearrangement links TRBV9 to TRBJ2-7, with D possibly matching TRBD2 (6 bases). The CDR3 has 11 residues. CDR1 and CDR2 (germline): SGDLS, YYNGEE. Trimming took 3 bases from V and 6 from J, leaving 7 bases between them. This chain's CDR3 is CASSAGGEQYF. CDR3 nucleotide sequence: TGTGCCAGCAGCGCCGGGGGCGAGCAGTACTTC.

This rearrangement joins TRBV4-1 to TRBJ1-2; weak D call: TRBD1 (5 bases). Between the trimmed V and J ends, which lost 3 bases and 0 bases, there was a span of 8 bases. From germline, CDR1 is MGHRA and CDR2 YSYEKL. The CDR3 sequence is 14 residues long. In DNA form, the CDR3 reads TGCGCCAGCAGCCATGGGGCTTCTAACTATGGCTACACCTTC. As protein: CASSHGASNYGYTF.

The rearrangement uses TRBV6-4 and TRBJ2-1; 8 bases match TRBD2. Germline V gives CDR1 MRHNA, CDR2 SNTAGT. V shed 3 bases, J shed 9 bases, and the junction held 7 bases outside the gene matches. There are 14 residues in the CDR3. Here the CDR3 DNA reads TGTGCCAGCAGTGAAAAAGCGGGGGAAAGTGAGCAGTTCTTC. Residues: CASSEKAGESEQFF.

The V gene is TRBV27, the J gene TRBJ1-4, with 8 nucleotides matching TRBD1. The V gene's germline CDR1 is MNHEY and CDR2 SMNVEV (reference sequence). Trimming cost V 1 base and J 7 bases; bases outside gene matches: 5. The CDR3 is 15 amino acids. CDR3 sequence reads: CASSLWQGAREKLFF. In nucleotides, the CDR3 is TGTGCCAGCAGTTTATGGCAGGGGGCTCGTGAAAAACTGTTTTTT.

This CDR3 reads CSVVPGTAGNTIYF. CDR3 in DNA: TGCAGCGTCGTCCCCGGGACAGCTGGAAACACCATATATTTT. The genes are TRBV29-1 and TRBJ1-3; 7 bases agree with TRBD1. The CDR3 covers 14 residues. CDR1 is SQVTM, CDR2 ANQGSEA, per germline. After removal of 6 bases from V and 2 bases from J, the junction contained 7 bases not matched to a gene.

V usage is TRBV10-2 and J usage is TRBJ2-1; 8 bases fit TRBD2. V was pared by 5 bases and J by 5 bases, with 8 bases of the junction left unmatched. This CDR3 has 15 amino acids. The germline V gene encodes CDR1 WSHSY and CDR2 SAAADI. This CDR3 reads CASSPSGGPNNEQFF. The DNA for the CDR3 is TGCGCCAGCAGTCCGAGCGGGGGCCCGAACAATGAGCAGTTCTTC.

The rearrangement uses TRBV27 and TRBJ1-1; possible D gene TRBD1, 6 bases. The V and J ends lost 5 bases and 8 bases respectively, with 15 bases between them. The germline CDR1 and CDR2 sequences are MNHEY and SMNVEV (reference sequence). This CDR3 spans 13 amino acids. The CDR3 loop is CASSPGHGSEAFF. The CDR3, as DNA: TGTGCCAGCAGTCCGGGACACGGATCCGAAGCTTTCTTT.

The V gene is TRBV9, the J gene TRBJ1-6; D gene uncertain. Germline V CDR1 and CDR2: SGDLS, YYNGEE. CDR3 length: 14 residues. The V gene lost 8 bases and the J gene lost 0 bases, with 9 bases spanning the gap. CDR3 nucleotide sequence: TGTGCCAGTCAGGAAAGCTCCTATAATTCACCCCTCCACTTT. Residues: CASQESSYNSPLHF.

V usage is TRBV5-1 and J usage is TRBJ2-1, with TRBD1 matching 11 bases. After removal of 0 bases from V and 9 bases from J, the junction contained 8 bases not matched to a gene. Germline lookup yields CDR1 SGHRS and CDR2 YFSETQ. The length of the CDR3 is 16 residues. CDR3 DNA sequence: TGCGCCAGCAGCTTGGTAGGAGGACAGGGGGCGAGTGAGCAGTTCTTC. Translation: CASSLVGGQGASEQFF.

The chain links TRBV6-5 to TRBJ2-1; 9 bases fit TRBD1. The CDR3 covers 13 residues. The trim removed 6 bases at V and 6 bases at J, leaving 3 bases unmatched. Germline V lookup: CDR1 MNHEY, CDR2 SVGAGI. CDR3 residues: CASRTGGSNEQFF. The CDR3 DNA sequence: TGTGCCAGCAGGACAGGGGGGAGCAATGAGCAGTTCTTC.

The rearrangement links TRBV7-6 to TRBJ2-5, with 7 bases matching TRBD1. From germline, CDR1 is SGHVS and CDR2 FNYEAQ. The ends lost 2 bases at V and 3 bases at J; junction bases unmatched: 15. The length of the CDR3 is 18 residues. Here the CDR3 DNA reads TGTGCCAGCAGCTTAACCCCCGGACAGGCAAACCCGAAAGAGACCCAGTACTTC. It specifies CASSLTPGQANPKETQYF.

In DNA form, the CDR3 reads TGTGCCAGCAGTGAAGGAGGTTACAGGGCTTTTGGTAATGAAAAACTGTTTTTT. This translates into CASSEGGYRAFGNEKLFF. The chain couples TRBV6-1 to TRBJ1-4; D possibly corresponds to TRBD1 (6 bases). Germline V gene data show CDR1 as MNHNS and CDR2 as SASEGT. CDR3 length equals 18 residues. The V gene lost 1 base and the J gene lost 4 bases, with 19 bases spanning the gap.

This clone occurred once. This rearrangement joins TRBV14 to TRBJ2-7; 7 bases fit TRBD1. V shed 4 bases, J shed 2 bases, and the junction held 5 bases outside the gene matches. Germline V CDR1 and CDR2: SGHDN, FVKESK. The CDR3 loop spans 14 amino acids. In nucleotides, the CDR3 is TGTGCCAGCAGCCCTACAGGGGACACCTACGAGCAGTACTTC. Protein sequence: CASSPTGDTYEQYF. Based on the CDR3 plus reference TRBV14 and TRBJ2-7, the full variable domain is EAGVTQFPSHSVIEKGQTVTLRCDPISGHDNLYWYRRVMGKEIKFLLHFVKESKQDESGMPNNRFLAERTGGTYSTLKVQPAELEDSGVYFCASSPTGDTYEQYFGPGTRLTVT.

The rearrangement links TRBV7-2 to TRBJ1-1; maybe TRBD1 (6 bases). V was trimmed by 3 bases and J by 4 bases, leaving 9 bases between them. Germline CDR1 and CDR2: SGHTA and FQGNSA. The CDR3 extends over 13 amino acids. Written as DNA, the CDR3 is TGTGCCAGCAGCTTTGGCAGGGGCACTGAAGCTTTCTTT. It translates to CASSFGRGTEAFF.

In this sample, this clone turned up once. This sequence joins TRBV7-9 and TRBJ2-7, with 9 bases fitting TRBD2. From germline, CDR1 is SEHNR and CDR2 FQNEAQ (reference sequence). V lost 2 bases, J lost 2 bases, and 10 bases stayed unmatched. CDR3 length equals 17 residues. This CDR3 reads CASSLPGIAGEPYEQYF. CDR3 DNA sequence: TGTGCCAGCAGCTTACCCGGGATAGCGGGGGAGCCCTACGAGCAGTACTTC.